This record looks at one T cell receptor (beta chain) sequence and its context. Time point indicated: newly diagnosed GD, antithyroid drugs for less than 3 months. Extracted RNA from PBMCs served as the source of the TCR library. The data originate from a study of regulatory T cells in long-lasting Graves disease. Combining iRepertoire HTBI primers with Arm-PCR of CDR3 regions, the authors built TCR beta libraries. TCRdb recomputed calls from the multiplex PCR reads with MiXCR, one row per CDR3 protein. The sample carries about 560,000 distinct CDR3 sequences, 15% to 20% recorded once. This CDR3 region has 14 residues. V lost 6 bases and J lost 6, with 14 bases in between. Germline V CDR1 and CDR2: LGHDT, YNNKEL (reference sequence). These records were also assigned to another study, of T cells in Graves' hyperthyroidism and ophthalmopathy.

The genes are TRBV3-1 and TRBJ1-4; D ambiguous. The clonotype was recovered from a young man with Graves disease. The sample consisted of peripheral blood mononuclear cells (PBMCs), taken at new diagnosis, from a patient treated with antithyroid drugs. The CDR3 loop reads CASRQMGHDEKLFF. DNA of the CDR3: TGTGCCAGCAGACAGATGGGCCATGATGAAAAACTGTTTTTT.